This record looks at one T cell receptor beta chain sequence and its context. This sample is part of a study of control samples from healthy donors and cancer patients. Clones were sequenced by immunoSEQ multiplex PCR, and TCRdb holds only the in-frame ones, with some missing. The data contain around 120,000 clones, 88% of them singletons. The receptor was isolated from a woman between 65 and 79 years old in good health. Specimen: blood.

In DNA form, the CDR3 reads TGTGCCAGCAGCTTAGACGGTAGCTCCTACAATGAGCAGTTCTTC. Protein product: CASSLDGSSYNEQFF. The chain recombines TRBV7-8 with TRBJ2-1; D is uncertain. This CDR3 has 15 amino acids. V lost 1 base and J 0 bases, leaving 7 bases between the germline ends. The germline V gene has CDR1 SGHVS and CDR2 FQNEAQ.